Below, one T cell receptor beta chain is given with its context. Antigen: not known. Trimming took 5 bases from V and 6 from J, leaving 14 bases between them. The CDR3 length is 14 residues. Germline V gives CDR1 SNHLY, CDR2 FYNNEI. This sample stems from a study of cytomegalovirus exposure and HLA in healthy donors. Study details: Clustering assigned 70% to 90% of the 350 to 450 genotyped donors to the Caucasian-associated ancestry cluster. Study-wide findings and caveats: The study reported that TCR beta sequences accurately predicted HLA-A and HLA-B alleles in most subjects. Productive rates of about 87% or about 30% were seen for most TCR beta V segments in an earlier analysis.

The PCR contained 60 Vbeta and 13 Jbeta primers. Sequencing was performed with immunoSEQ multiplex PCR; in TCRdb, only in-frame clones are kept and a portion is missing. The table lists some 160,000 clones, around 79% of them singletons. The chain employs TRBV2 and TRBJ2-1; D remains unclear. This clonotype was obtained from a woman in her forties or fifties in good health and CMV-seronegative. Sequenced sample: PBMCs. Written as DNA, the CDR3 is TGTGCCAGCAGTCCCGGGTTTTGGGTCAATGAGCAGTTCTTC. The encoded protein is CASSPGFWVNEQFF.